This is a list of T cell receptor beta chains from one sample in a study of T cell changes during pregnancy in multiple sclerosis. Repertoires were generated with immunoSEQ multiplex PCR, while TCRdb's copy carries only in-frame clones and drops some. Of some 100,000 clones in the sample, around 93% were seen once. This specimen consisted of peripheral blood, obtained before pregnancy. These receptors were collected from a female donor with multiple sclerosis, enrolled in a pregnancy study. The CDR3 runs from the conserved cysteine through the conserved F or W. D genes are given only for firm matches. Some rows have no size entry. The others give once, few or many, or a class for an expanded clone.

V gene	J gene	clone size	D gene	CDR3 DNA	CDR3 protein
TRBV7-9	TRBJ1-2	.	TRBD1	TGTGCCAGCAGCTTATTAGGACAGGGAGGTGGCTACACCTTC	CASSLLGQGGGYTF
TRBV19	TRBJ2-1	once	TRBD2	TGTGCCAGTAGTATAGTAGGACTAGCGGCAGACAATGAGCAGTTCTTC	CASSIVGLAADNEQFF
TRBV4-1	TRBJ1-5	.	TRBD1	TGCGCCAGCAGCCAAGCCGGACAGGGAGGTCAGCCCCAGCATTTT	CASSQAGQGGQPQHF
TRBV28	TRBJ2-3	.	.	TGTGCCACCAACCCCCGACTAGTAACAGATACGCAGTATTTT	CATNPRLVTDTQYF
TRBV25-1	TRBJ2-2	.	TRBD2	TGTGCCAGCAATCCTAGCGGGAGCTGGACCGGGGAGCTGTTTTTT	CASNPSGSWTGELFF
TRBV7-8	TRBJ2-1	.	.	TGTGCCAGCAGCAGGTCAGGGGACTATCCTTACAATGAGCAGTTCTTC	CASSRSGDYPYNEQFF
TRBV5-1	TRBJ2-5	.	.	TGCGCCAGCAGCTTCGGATCGGTCAGGGTAGAGACCCAGTACTTC	CASSFGSVRVETQYF
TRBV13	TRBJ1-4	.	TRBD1	TGTGCCAGCAGCTCTCGTGGGGGGACAGGGAGTGAAAAACTGTTTTTT	CASSSRGGTGSEKLFF
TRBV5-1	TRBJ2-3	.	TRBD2	TGCGCCACCTCAGGGGCCGCGGGAGGGCGCACAGATACGCAGTATTTT	CATSGAAGGRTDTQYF
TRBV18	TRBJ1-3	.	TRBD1	TGTGCCAGCTCACCGAGGGACAGGTTTTCTGGAAACACCATATATTTT	CASSPRDRFSGNTIYF
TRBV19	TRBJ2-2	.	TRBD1	TGTGCCAGTAGTCCCAGGACAGGCAACACCGGGGAGCTGTTTTTT	CASSPRTGNTGELFF
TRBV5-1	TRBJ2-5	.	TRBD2	TGCGCCAGCAGCTGGGGGGGAGGCACTGAGACCCAGTACTTC	CASSWGGGTETQYF